This TCR beta chain was obtained from a study of cytomegalovirus exposure and HLA in healthy donors. Study-level background: The Caucasian-associated ancestry cluster contained more than 75% of the approximately 420 genotyped donors.

The PCR ran on 60 Vbeta and 13 Jbeta primers. Original processing notes: Unique TCR beta chains numbered about 72 million in a later analysis, with around 10 million shared. The repertoire was sequenced with immunoSEQ multiplex PCR; TCRdb's copy has only in-frame clones and lacks some. D and trimming were read from the DNA, whereas the V and J calls and clone size are those reported in that table. The sample gives 150,000 to 200,000 clones, around 72% of which show up once; over 6% is in the top ten. V lost 0 bases and J 7 bases, leaving 9 bases between the germline ends. Germline V gene sequence: CDR1 MRHNA, CDR2 SNTAGT. This CDR3 spans 13 amino acids. In its sample, this clone was seen a few times. The antigen remains undetermined. Study-level points and caveats: Highest at DRB1 and lowest at HLA-C, TCR association rates differed among HLA loci in a later analysis.

Material: PBMCs. The chain has TRBV6-4 and TRBJ1-2, with D unclear. The sequence derives from a man in his forties in good health and CMV-seropositive. DNA for the CDR3: TGTGCCAGCAGTGACTCCGGGAGAAGTGGCTACACCTTC. Encoded protein: CASSDSGRSGYTF.